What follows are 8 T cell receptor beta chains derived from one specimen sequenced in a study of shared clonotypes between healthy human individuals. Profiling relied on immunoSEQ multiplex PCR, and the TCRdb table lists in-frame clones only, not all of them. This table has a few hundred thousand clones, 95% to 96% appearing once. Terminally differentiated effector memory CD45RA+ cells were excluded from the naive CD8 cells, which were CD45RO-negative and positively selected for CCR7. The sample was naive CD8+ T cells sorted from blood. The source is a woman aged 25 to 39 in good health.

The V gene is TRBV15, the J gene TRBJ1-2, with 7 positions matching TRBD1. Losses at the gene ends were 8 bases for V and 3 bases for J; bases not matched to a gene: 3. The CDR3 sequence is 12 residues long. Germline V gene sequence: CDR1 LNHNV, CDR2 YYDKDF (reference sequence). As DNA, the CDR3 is TGTGCCACCGGGACAGCTCACTATGGCTACACCTTC. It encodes CATGTAHYGYTF.

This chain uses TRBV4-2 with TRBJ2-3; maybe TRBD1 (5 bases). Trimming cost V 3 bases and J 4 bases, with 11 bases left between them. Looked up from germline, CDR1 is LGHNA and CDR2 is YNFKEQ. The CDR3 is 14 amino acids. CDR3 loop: CASSHQGFPDTQYF. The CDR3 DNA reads TGTGCCAGCAGCCACCAGGGCTTTCCAGATACGCAGTATTTT.

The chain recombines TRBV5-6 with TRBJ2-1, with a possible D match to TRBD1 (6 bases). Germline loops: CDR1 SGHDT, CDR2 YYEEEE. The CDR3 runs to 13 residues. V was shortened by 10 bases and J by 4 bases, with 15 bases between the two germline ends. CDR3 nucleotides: TGTGCCTATGGGGGCGCCTCATACAATGAGCAGTTCTTC. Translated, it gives CAYGGASYNEQFF.

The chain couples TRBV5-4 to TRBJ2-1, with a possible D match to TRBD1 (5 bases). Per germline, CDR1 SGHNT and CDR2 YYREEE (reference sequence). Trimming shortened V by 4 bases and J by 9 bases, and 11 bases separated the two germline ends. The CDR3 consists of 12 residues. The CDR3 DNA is TGTGCCAGCAGCCCACAGGTTGGTGAGCAGTTCTTC. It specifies CASSPQVGEQFF.

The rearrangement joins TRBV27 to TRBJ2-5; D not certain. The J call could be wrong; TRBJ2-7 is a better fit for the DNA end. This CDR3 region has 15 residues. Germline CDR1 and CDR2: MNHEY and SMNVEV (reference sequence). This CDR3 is CASSLSVGQTYEQYF. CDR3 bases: TGTGCCAGCAGTTTATCGGTCGGGCAGACCTACGAGCAGTACTTC.

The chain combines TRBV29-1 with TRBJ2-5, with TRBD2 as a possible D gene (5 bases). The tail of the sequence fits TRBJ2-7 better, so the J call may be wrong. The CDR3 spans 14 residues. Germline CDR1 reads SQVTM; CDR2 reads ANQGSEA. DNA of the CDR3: TGCAGCGTGGTACTAGTGGACTTCTCCTACGAGCAGTACTTC. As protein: CSVVLVDFSYEQYF.

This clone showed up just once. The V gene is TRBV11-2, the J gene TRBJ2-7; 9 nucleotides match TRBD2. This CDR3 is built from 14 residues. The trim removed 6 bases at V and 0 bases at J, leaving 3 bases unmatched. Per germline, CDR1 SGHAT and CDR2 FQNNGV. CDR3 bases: TGTGCCAGCAGGGGAGCGGGGGGCTCCTACGAGCAGTACTTC. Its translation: CASRGAGGSYEQYF.

CDR3 in amino acids: CASSYTGSEAFF. The DNA of the CDR3 is TGTGCCAGCAGCTATACAGGGTCTGAAGCTTTCTTT. The rearrangement uses TRBV5-5 and TRBJ1-1, with D perhaps matching TRBD1 (6 bases). Germline V gene data show CDR1 as SGHKS and CDR2 as YYEKEE (reference sequence). There are 12 residues in the CDR3. V was shortened by 3 bases and J by 6 bases, with 9 bases between the two germline ends. The whole variable domain, filled in from reference TRBV5-5 and TRBJ1-1, reads DAGVTQSPTHLIKTRGQQVTLRCSPISGHKSVSWYQQVLGQGPQFIFQYYEKEERGRGNFPDRFSARQFPNYSSELNVNALLLGDSALYLCASSYTGSEAFFGQGTRLTVV.